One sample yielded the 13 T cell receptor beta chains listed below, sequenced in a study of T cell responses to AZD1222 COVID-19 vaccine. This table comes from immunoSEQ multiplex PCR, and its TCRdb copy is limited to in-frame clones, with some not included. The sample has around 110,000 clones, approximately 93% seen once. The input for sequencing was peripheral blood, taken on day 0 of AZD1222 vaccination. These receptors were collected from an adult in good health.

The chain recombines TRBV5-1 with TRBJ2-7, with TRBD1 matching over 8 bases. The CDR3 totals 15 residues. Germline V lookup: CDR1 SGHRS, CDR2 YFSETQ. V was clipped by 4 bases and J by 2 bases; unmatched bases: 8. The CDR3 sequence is CASSTVQGGPYEQYF. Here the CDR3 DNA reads TGCGCCAGCAGCACAGTACAGGGGGGCCCCTACGAGCAGTACTTC.

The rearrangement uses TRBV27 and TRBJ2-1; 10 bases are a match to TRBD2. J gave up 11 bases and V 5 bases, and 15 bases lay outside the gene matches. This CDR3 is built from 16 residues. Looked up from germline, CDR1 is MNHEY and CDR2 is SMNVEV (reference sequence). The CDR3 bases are TGTGCCAGCAGTGAGGCAGGGTCTAGCGGGAGTCCAAAGCAGTTCTTC. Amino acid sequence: CASSEAGSSGSPKQFF.

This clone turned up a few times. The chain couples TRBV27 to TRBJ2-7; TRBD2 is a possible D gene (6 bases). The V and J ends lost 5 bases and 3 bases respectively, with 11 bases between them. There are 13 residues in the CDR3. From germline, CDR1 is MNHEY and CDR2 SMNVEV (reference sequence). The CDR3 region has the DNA TGTGCCAGCAGTCTCCACGGGAGCTACGAGCAGTACTTC. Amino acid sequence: CASSLHGSYEQYF.

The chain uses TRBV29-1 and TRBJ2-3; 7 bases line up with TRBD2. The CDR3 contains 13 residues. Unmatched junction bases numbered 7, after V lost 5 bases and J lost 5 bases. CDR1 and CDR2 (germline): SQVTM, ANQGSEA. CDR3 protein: CSVLTSEGDTQYF. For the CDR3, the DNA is TGCAGCGTTCTTACTAGCGAAGGAGATACGCAGTATTTT.

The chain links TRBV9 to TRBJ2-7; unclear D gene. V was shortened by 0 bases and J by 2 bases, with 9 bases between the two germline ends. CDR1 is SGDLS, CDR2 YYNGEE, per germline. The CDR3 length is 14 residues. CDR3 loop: CASSVGPYPYEQYF. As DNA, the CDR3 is TGTGCCAGCAGCGTAGGACCGTACCCCTACGAGCAGTACTTC.

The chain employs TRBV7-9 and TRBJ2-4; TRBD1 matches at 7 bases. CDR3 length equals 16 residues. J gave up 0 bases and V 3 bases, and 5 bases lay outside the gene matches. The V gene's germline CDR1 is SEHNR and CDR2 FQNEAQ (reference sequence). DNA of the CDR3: TGTGCCAGCAGCTTTACAGGGGCGGTAGCCAAAAACATTCAGTACTTC. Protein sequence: CASSFTGAVAKNIQYF.

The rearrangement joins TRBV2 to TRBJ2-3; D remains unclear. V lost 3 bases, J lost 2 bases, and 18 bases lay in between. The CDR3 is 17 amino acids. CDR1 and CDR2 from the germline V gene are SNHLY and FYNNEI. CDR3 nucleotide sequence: TGTGCCAGCAGTGAGGACCTCTCGATTTATAACACAGATACGCAGTATTTT. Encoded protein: CASSEDLSIYNTDTQYF.

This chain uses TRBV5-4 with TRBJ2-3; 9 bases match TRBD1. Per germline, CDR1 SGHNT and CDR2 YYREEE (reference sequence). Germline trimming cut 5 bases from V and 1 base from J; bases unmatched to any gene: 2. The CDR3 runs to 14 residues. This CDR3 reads CASSWDRGTDTQYF. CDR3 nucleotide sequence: TGTGCCAGCAGTTGGGACAGGGGCACAGATACGCAGTATTTT.

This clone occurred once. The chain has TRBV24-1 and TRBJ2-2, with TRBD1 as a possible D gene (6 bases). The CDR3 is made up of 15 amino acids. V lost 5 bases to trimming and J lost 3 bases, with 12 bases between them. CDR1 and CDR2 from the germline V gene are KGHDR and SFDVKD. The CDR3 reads CATSGTRGYTGELFF. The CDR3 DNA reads TGTGCCACCAGTGGAACAAGGGGGTACACCGGGGAGCTGTTTTTT.

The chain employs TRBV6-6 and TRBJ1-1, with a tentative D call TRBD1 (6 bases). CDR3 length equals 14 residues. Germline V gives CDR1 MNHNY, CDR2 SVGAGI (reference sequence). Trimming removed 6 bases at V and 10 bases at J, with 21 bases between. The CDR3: CASSFAGQPRGAFF. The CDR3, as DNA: TGTGCCAGCAGCTTCGCCGGACAGCCTCGCGGAGCTTTCTTT.

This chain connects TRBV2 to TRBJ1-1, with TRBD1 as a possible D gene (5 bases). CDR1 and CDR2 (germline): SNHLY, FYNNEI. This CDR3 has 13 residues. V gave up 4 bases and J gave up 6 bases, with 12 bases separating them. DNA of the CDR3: TGTGCCAGCAGTGCCCTAGGGGTCCCTGAAGCTTTCTTT. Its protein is CASSALGVPEAFF.

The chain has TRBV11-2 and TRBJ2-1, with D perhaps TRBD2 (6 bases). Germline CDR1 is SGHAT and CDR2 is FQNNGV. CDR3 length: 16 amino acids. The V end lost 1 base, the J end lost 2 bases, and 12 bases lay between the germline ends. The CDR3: CASSLGAGSTYNEQFF. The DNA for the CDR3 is TGTGCCAGCAGCTTAGGGGCGGGGTCGACCTACAATGAGCAGTTCTTC. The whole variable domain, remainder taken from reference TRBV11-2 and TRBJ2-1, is EAGVAQSPRYKIIEKRQSVAFWCNPISGHATLYWYQQILGQGPKLLIQFQNNGVVDDSQLPKDRFSAERLKGVDSTLKIQPAKLEDSAVYLCASSLGAGSTYNEQFFGPGTRLTVL.

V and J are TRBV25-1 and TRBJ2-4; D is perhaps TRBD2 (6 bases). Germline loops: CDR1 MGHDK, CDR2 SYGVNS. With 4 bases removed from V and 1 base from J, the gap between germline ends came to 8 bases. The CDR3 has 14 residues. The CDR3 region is CASSAGRAKNIQYF. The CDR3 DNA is TGTGCCAGCAGTGCGGGGAGGGCCAAAAACATTCAGTACTTC.